The clone carrying this T cell receptor (beta chain) was seen at least ten times. This record comes from a study of blood T cell repertoires in COVID-19. The overall study: COVID-19 samples, acute and convalescent, were from the United States, Italy and Spain. T cells, B-cell-depleted T cells, or PBMCs supplied cDNA or gDNA.

Source study methods: Amplification of reference gene primers provided the estimated nucleated cell counts. Sequencing used immunoSEQ multiplex PCR; TCRdb keeps in-frame clones, though not all of them. The V and J calls and clone size were taken over from that table, and D and trimming were inferred from the DNA. The sample records around 45,000 clones, nearly 70% being singletons. CDR3 size: 14 residues. Trimming stripped 6 bases from V and 3 bases from J, with 12 bases between. CDR1 is SGHVS and CDR2 is FNYEAQ in the germline V gene. This sequence joins TRBV7-6 and TRBJ1-3; D unclear. The specimen was peripheral blood. The TCR sequence derives from a man older than 75 with acute or convalescent COVID-19. The DNA for the CDR3 is TGTGCCAGCAGTCAAGGTTCGGGTGGAAACACCATATATTTT. Protein product: CASSQGSGGNTIYF.